The source of this TCR beta chain is a study of CD8+ T cells in alopecia areata. Findings of the study overall: The link between baseline CD8+ expansion and response remains uncertain with one nonresponder. Amid tofacitinib therapy, many expanded lesional clones stayed present in scalp and blood.

Turning to this clone: Its target is unknown.

Reverse transcription of extracted RNA yielded cDNA, which provided the sequencing template. The data were produced by immunoSEQ multiplex PCR, yet TCRdb's version contains in-frame clones alone and is incomplete. Here the sample spans approximately 200,000 clones, 50% to 60% being singletons. Looked up from germline, CDR1 is LGHNA and CDR2 is YSLEER. CDR3 length: 15 residues. Germline trimming cut 1 base from V and 5 bases from J; bases unmatched to any gene: 7. As to treatment: oral pan-JAK inhibitor, 5-10 mg twice daily. Obtained from alopecia areata patients were lesional scalp punch biopsies along with peripheral blood.

The clonotype comes from a human donor with alopecia areata. The V and J genes are TRBV4-3 and TRBJ1-1; 7 positions agree with TRBD1. The sample consisted of CD4+ T cells sorted from blood, taken at week 4, from a patient treated with tofacitinib. This chain's CDR3 is CASSQANRGSTEAFF. Written as DNA, the CDR3 is TGCGCCAGCAGCCAAGCCAACAGGGGTTCTACTGAAGCTTTCTTT.